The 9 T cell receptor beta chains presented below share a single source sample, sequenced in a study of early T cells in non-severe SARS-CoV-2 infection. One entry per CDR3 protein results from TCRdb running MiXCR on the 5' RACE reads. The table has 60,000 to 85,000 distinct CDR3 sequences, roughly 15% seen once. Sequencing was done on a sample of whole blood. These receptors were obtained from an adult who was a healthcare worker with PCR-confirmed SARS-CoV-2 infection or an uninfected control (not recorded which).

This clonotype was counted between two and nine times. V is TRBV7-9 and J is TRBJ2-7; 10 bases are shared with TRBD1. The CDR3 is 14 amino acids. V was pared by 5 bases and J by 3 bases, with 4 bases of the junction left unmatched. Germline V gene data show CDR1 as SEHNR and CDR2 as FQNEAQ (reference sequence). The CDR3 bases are TGTGCCAGCAGCCGTGGACAGGGGGGCTACGAGCAGTACTTC. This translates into CASSRGQGGYEQYF.

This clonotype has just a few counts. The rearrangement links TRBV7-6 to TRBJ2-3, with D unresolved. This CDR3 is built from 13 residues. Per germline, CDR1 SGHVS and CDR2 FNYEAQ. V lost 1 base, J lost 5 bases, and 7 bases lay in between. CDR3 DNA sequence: TGTGCCAGCAGCTTAGAGCTCGGAGATACGCAGTATTTT. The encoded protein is CASSLELGDTQYF.

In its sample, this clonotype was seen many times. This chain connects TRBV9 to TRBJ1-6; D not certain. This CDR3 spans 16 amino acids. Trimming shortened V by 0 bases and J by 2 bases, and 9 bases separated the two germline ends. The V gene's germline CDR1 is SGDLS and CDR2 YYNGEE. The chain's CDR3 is CASSVVADAYNSPLHF. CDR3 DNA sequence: TGTGCCAGCAGCGTAGTGGCGGACGCCTATAATTCACCCCTCCACTTT.

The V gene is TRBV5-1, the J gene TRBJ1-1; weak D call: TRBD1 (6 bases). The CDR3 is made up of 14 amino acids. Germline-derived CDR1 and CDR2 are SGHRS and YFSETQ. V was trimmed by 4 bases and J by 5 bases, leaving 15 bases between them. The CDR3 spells CASSGVRGRTEAFF. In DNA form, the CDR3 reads TGCGCCAGCAGCGGTGTCAGGGGAAGGACTGAAGCTTTCTTT.

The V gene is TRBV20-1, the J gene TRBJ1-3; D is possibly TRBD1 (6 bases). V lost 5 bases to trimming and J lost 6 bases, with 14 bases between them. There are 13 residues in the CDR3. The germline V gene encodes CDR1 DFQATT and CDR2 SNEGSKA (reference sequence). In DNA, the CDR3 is TGCAGTGCTGGGGACATGGGAGTAAACACCATATATTTT. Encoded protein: CSAGDMGVNTIYF.

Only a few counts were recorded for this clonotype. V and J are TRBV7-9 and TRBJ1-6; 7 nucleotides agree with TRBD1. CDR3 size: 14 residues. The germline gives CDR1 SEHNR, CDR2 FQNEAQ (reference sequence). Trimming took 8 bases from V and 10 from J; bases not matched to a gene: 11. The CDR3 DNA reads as TGTGCCAGCGTGAAGGGGGCTTCAGGGTCACCCCTCCACTTT. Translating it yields CASVKGASGSPLHF.

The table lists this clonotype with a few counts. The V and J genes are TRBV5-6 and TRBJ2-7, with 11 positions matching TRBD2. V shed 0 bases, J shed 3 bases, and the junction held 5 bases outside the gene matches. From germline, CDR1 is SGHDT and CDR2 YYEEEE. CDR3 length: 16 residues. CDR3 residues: CASSLALAGGGYEQYF. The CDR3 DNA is TGTGCCAGCAGCTTGGCTCTAGCGGGAGGAGGCTACGAGCAGTACTTC. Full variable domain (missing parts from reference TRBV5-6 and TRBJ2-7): DAGVTQSPTHLIKTRGQQVTLRCSPKSGHDTVSWYQQALGQGPQFIFQYYEEEERQRGNFPDRFSGHQFPNYSSELNVNALLLGDSALYLCASSLALAGGGYEQYFGPGTRLTVT.

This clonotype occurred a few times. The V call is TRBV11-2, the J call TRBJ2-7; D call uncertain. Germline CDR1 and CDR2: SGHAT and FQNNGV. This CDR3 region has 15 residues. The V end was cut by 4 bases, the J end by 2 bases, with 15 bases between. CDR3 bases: TGTGCCAGCAGCTCTTACGTGGTCGGTCCCTACGAGCAGTACTTC. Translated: CASSSYVVGPYEQYF.

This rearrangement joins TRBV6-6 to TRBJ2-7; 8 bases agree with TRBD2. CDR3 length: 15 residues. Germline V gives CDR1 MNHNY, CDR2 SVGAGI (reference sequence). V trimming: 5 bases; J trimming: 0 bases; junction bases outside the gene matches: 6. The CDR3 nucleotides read TGTGCCAGCAGTGAACAGAGCGGGGGCTCCTACGAGCAGTACTTC. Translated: CASSEQSGGSYEQYF.